The sequence of this T cell receptor (beta chain) was determined in a study of beta chain features in type 1 diabetes. CDR3 length equals 12 residues. Looked up from germline, CDR1 is SGHTA and CDR2 is FQGNSA. The ends were cut back, 5 bases at V and 2 bases at J, with 7 bases in the middle. Investigators reverse transcribed all isolated RNA, so they sequenced expressed TCRB transcripts. Method: immunoSEQ multiplex PCR; TCRdb's copy keeps in-frame clones and lacks some. The sample has 300,000 to 400,000 clones, 9.5% to 11% seen once; the top ten hold about 0.014%. This clone showed up just a few times.

The sequence was collected from a woman aged 25 to 39 in good health. V and J are TRBV7-2 and TRBJ2-7, with D possibly TRBD1 on 5 matching bases. What was sequenced was naive CD4+ T cells from blood. As DNA, the CDR3 is TGTGCCAGCAGCCCCAGGGCCTACGAGCAGTACTTC. It specifies CASSPRAYEQYF.